These T cell receptor beta chains were read from a single sample in a study of human T cells and chemical hapten exposure. TCRdb called the RACE reads again in MiXCR, with one record for every CDR3 protein. The sample comprises approximately 340,000 distinct CDR3 sequences, around 7% of which are singletons, and around 8.2% rests with the top ten. The sample here was whole blood, taken in connection with sensitization to the hapten diphenylcyclopropenone (DPC). All receptors derive from a young woman with alopecia areata. Some clones in this sample may be carry-over from other donors' samples. Each CDR3 is given with its conserved first and last residue.

j_call v_call cdr3_aa
TRBJ2-7 TRBV6-2/TRBV6-3 CASSITSGAYEQYF
TRBJ1-5 TRBV7-2 CASSLGVGNQPQHF
TRBJ1-3 TRBV12-3/TRBV12-4 CASTLGVSGNTIYF
TRBJ1-2 TRBV20-1 CSARDPDSNYGYTF
TRBJ1-2 TRBV7-2 CASSLGPPRASGYTF
TRBJ2-1 TRBV29-1 CSVWGGQGNYNEQFF
TRBJ2-7 TRBV12-3/TRBV12-4 CASSFGTVYEQYF
TRBJ1-5 TRBV10-3 CAISEGLGQPQHF
TRBJ2-1 TRBV6-4 CASSLLAYGEQFF
TRBJ1-2 TRBV2 CASSEMWSSSYGYTF
TRBJ1-1 TRBV4-3 CASSQELARAEAFF
TRBJ1-4 TRBV20-1 CSALQAVDEKLFF
TRBJ2-3 TRBV7-3 CASSATPPQDRISTDTQYF
TRBJ2-1 TRBV27 CASSLMVAGGPSYNEQFF
TRBJ2-3 TRBV6-6 CASSYSKLAGPTDTQYF
TRBJ2-1 TRBV3-1 CASSLSSDRYNEQFF
TRBJ1-1 TRBV25-1 CASRNRGWTEAFF
TRBJ2-7 TRBV18 CASSPFSGGYEQYF
TRBJ1-4 TRBV18 CASSPPTGDATNEKLFF
TRBJ2-5 TRBV7-9 CASSLGASGQETQYF
TRBJ2-6 TRBV6-5 CASSLRSWLTGDSGANVLTF
TRBJ2-6 TRBV28 CASVSGANVLTF
TRBJ2-7 TRBV5-1 CASSLSGGSNSYEQYF
TRBJ1-5 TRBV20-1 CSATAQIYSNQPQHF
TRBJ1-1 TRBV4-2 CASSQDPQDGIVTEAFF
TRBJ1-5 TRBV27 CASQQGSNQPQHF
TRBJ2-2 TRBV28 CASSLLHRGPGELFF
TRBJ2-7 TRBV12-3/TRBV12-4 CASSFSDREYEQYF
TRBJ2-6 TRBV27 CASSLGGRNVLTF
TRBJ1-2 TRBV29-1 CSVGQGIYGYTF
TRBJ1-5 TRBV28 CASKETGRMQSKPQHF
TRBJ2-7 TRBV6-5 CASRIRGGGYEQYF
TRBJ2-3 TRBV7-9 CASSLGPSGASTDTQYF
TRBJ2-7 TRBV27 CASRSQTQGYEQYF
TRBJ1-2 TRBV29-1 CSVAPRMGGYTF
TRBJ2-7 TRBV25-1 CASSEYGRSYEQYF
TRBJ1-1 TRBV29-1 CSVGQGYTEAFF
TRBJ1-4 TRBV3-1 CASSQEGTLEKLFF
TRBJ1-2 TRBV9 CASSGATYGYTF
TRBJ1-5 TRBV25-1 CASSESLGVQPQHF
TRBJ2-7 TRBV6-6 CASSPGLAGEQYF
TRBJ2-1 TRBV7-2 CASSFSGTSGDNEQFF
TRBJ2-3 TRBV7-2 CASSLTSRSTDTQYF
TRBJ1-1 TRBV3-1 CASSQEPASRMNTEAFF
TRBJ2-3 TRBV28 CASIGLAPDTQYF
TRBJ2-3 TRBV7-9 CASSYYVGSSTDTQYF
TRBJ2-3 TRBV7-2 CASSLALPGGSGGTDTQYF